This T cell receptor beta chain is drawn from a study of PD-1 blockade in classical Hodgkin lymphoma. At the level of the study: Patients were administered nivolumab (3 mg/kg intravenously) every 2 weeks. Study-level results: Excluded were patients who started nivolumab under 1 year after ASCT, a group that had lower diversity. CD4+ TCR diversity, unlike CD8+, climbed significantly by C4D1. Diminished baseline TCR diversity has been reported in newly diagnosed patients relative to healthy donors.

Relapse after autologous stem cell transplantation occurred in every patient, and brentuximab vedotin exposure varied. As for this clone: What it binds is not known.

CDR1 MNHGY and CDR2 SVAAGI come from the germline V gene. Losses at the gene ends were 5 bases for V and 5 bases for J; bases not matched to a gene: 12. The CDR3 has 16 amino acids. The protocol was immunoSEQ multiplex PCR, while the TCRdb copy is restricted to in-frame clones and leaves out a portion. The table shows 15,000 or so clones, with 55% to 65% occurring only once. Sequences were derived from peripheral blood mononuclear cells (PBMCs), sampled at baseline. The source is a human donor with classical Hodgkin lymphoma. This chain joins TRBV6-9 and TRBJ2-5, with TRBD1 identical over 9 bases. CDR3 residues: CASSEPGTGTRETQYF. CDR3 in DNA: TGTGCCAGCAGTGAACCGGGGACAGGGACGAGGGAGACCCAGTACTTC.